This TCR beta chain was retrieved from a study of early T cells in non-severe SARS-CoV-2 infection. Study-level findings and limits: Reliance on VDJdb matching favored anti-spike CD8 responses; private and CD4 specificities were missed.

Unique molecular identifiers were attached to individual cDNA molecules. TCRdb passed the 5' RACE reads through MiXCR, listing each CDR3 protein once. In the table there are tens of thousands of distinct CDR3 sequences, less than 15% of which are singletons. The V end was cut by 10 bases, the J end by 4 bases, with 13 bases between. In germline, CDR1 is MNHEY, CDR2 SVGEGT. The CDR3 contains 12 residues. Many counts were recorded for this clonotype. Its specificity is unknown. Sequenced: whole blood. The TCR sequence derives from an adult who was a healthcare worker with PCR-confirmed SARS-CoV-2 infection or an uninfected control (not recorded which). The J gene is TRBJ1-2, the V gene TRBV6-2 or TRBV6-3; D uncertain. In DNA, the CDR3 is TGTGCCACCGATTCGTTGGGCTATGGCTACACCTTC. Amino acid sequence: CATDSLGYGYTF.